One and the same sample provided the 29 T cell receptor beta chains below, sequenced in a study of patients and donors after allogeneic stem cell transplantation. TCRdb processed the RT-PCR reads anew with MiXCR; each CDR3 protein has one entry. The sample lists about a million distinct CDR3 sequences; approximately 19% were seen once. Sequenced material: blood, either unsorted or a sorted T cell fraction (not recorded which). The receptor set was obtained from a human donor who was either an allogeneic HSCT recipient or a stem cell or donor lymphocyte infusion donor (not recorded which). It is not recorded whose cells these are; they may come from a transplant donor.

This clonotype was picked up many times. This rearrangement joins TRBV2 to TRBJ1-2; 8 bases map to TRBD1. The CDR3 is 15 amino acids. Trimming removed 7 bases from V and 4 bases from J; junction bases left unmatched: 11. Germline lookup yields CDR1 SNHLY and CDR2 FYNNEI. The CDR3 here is CASTYGQGKGYGYTF. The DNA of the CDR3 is TGTGCCAGCACCTACGGACAGGGAAAAGGCTATGGCTACACCTTC.

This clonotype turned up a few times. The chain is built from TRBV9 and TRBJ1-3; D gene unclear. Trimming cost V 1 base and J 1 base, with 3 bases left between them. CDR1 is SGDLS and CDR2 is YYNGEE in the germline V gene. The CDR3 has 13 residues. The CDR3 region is CASSVISGNTIYF. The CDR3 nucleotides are TGTGCCAGCAGCGTAATTTCTGGAAACACCATATATTTT.

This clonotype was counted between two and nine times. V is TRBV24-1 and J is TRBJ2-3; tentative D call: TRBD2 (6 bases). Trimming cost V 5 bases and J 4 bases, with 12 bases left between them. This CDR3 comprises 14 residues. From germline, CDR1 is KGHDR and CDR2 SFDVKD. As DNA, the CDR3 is TGTGCCACCAGTGTGGGAGGAGCGGCAGATACGCAGTATTTT. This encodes CATSVGGAADTQYF.

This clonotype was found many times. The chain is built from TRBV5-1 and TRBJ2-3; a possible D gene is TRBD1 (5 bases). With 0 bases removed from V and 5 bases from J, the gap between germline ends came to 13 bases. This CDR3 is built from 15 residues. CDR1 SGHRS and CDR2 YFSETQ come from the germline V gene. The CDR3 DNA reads TGCGCCAGCAGCTTGGGGAGTCGTCAGGGAGATACGCAGTATTTT. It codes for CASSLGSRQGDTQYF.

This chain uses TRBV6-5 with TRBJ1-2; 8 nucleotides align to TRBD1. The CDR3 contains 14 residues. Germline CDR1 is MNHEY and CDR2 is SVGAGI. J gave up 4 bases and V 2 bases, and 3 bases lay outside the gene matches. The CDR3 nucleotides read TGTGCCAGCAGTTACGGGACAGGCCGCTATGGCTACACCTTC. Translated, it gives CASSYGTGRYGYTF.

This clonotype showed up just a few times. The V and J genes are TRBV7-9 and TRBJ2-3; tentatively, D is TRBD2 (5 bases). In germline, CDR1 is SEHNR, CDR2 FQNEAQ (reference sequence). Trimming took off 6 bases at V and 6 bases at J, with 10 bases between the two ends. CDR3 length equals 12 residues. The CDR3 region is CASREREDTQYF. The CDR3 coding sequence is TGTGCCAGCAGGGAAAGGGAGGATACGCAGTATTTT.

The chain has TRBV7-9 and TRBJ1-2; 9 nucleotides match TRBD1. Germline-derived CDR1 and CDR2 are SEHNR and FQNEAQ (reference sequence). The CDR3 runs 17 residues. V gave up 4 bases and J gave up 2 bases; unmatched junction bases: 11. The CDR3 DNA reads TGTGCCAGCAGCTCCCCCCCGGGACAGGGCTTCAACTATGGCTACACCTTC. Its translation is CASSSPPGQGFNYGYTF. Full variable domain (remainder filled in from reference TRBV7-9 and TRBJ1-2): DTGVSQNPRHKITKRGQNVTFRCDPISEHNRLYWYRQTLGQGPEFLTYFQNEAQLEKSRLLSDRFSAERPKGSFSTLEIQRTEQGDSAMYLCASSSPPGQGFNYGYTFGSGTRLTVV.

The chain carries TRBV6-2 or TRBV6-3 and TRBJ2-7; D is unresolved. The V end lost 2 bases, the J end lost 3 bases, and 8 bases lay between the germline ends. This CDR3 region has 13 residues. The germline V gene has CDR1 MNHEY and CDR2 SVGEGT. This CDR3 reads CASSYRFYYEQYF. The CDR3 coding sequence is TGTGCCAGCAGTTACCGGTTTTACTACGAGCAGTACTTC.

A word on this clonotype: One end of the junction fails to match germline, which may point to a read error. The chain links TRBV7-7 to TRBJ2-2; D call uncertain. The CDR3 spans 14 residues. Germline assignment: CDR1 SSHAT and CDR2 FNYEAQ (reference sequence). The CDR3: CASRRTLNTGELFF. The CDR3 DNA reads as TGTGCTAGCAGACGAACACTGAACACCGGGGAGCTGTTTTTT.

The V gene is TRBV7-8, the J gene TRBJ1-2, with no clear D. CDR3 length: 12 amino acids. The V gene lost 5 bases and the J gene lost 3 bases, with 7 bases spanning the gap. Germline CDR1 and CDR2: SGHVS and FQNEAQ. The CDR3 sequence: CASSVQDYGYTF. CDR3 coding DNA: TGTGCCAGCAGCGTTCAGGACTATGGCTACACCTTC.

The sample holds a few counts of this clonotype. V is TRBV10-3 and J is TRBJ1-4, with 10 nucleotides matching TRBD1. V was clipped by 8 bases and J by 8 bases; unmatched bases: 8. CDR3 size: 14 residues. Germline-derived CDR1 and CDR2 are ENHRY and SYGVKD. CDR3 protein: CAIRRDRGVEKLFF. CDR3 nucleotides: TGTGCCATCCGCAGGGACAGGGGAGTCGAAAAACTGTTTTTT.

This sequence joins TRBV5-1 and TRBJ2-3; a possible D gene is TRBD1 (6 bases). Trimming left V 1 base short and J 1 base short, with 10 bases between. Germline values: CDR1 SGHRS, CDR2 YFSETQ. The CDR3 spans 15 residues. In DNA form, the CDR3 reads TGCGCCAGCAGCTTGAATCCAGGGGGCACAGATACGCAGTATTTT. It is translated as CASSLNPGGTDTQYF. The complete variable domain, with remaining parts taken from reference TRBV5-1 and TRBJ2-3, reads KAGVTQTPRYLIKTRGQQVTLSCSPISGHRSVSWYQQTPGQGLQFLFEYFSETQRNKGNFPGRFSGRQFSNSRSEMNVSTLELGDSALYLCASSLNPGGTDTQYFGPGTRLTVL.

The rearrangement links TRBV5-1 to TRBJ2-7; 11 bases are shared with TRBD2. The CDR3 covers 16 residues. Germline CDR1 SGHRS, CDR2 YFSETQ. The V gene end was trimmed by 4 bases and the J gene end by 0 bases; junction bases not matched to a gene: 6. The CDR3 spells CASSPRTSGFSYEQYF. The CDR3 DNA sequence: TGCGCCAGCAGCCCGCGGACTAGCGGGTTCTCCTACGAGCAGTACTTC.

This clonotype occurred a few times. The CDR3 loop is CASSPRFLNTEAFF. The CDR3 DNA reads TGTGCCAGCAGCCCCCGGTTCTTAAACACTGAAGCTTTCTTT. The chain carries TRBV9 and TRBJ1-1; no firm D call. CDR1 and CDR2 from the germline V gene are SGDLS and YYNGEE. This CDR3 is built from 14 residues. With 4 bases removed from V and 2 bases from J, the gap between germline ends came to 12 bases.

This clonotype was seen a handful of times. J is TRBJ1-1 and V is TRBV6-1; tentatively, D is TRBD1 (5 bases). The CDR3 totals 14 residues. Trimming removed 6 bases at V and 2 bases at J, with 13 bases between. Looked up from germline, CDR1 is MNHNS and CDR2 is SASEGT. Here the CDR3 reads CASRTQETNTEAFF. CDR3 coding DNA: TGTGCCAGCAGAACACAGGAGACCAACACTGAAGCTTTCTTT.

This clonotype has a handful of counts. The CDR3 loop is CASSQGTGGAGANVLTF. DNA for the CDR3: TGCGCCAGCAGCCAAGGGACAGGGGGCGCTGGGGCCAACGTCCTGACTTTC. V is TRBV4-3 and J is TRBJ2-6; TRBD1 agrees at 11 bases. Per germline, CDR1 LGHNA and CDR2 YSLEER. CDR3 length equals 17 residues. V shed 1 base, J shed 2 bases, and the junction held 1 base outside the gene matches.

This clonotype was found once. The CDR3 loop reads CAWRAPDRNNEQFF. As DNA, the CDR3 is TGTGCCTGGAGGGCCCCGGACAGAAACAATGAGCAGTTCTTC. The chain has TRBV30 and TRBJ2-1; D is possibly TRBD1 (6 bases). CDR3 length: 14 amino acids. The V end was cut by 3 bases, the J end by 5 bases, with 14 bases between. CDR1 is GTSNPN, CDR2 SVGIG, per germline (reference sequence). Supplemented by reference TRBV30 and TRBJ2-1, the full variable domain reads SQTIHQWPATLVQPVGSPLSLECTVEGTSNPNLYWYRQAAGRGLQLLFYSVGIGQISSEVPQNLSASRPQDRQFILSSKKLLLSDSGFYLCAWRAPDRNNEQFFGPGTRLTVL.

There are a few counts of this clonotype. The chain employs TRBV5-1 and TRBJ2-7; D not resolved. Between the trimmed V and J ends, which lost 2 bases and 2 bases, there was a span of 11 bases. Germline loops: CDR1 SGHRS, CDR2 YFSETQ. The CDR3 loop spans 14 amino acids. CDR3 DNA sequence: TGCGCCAGCAGCTTTGTGGCCAGTACCTACGAGCAGTACTTC. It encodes CASSFVASTYEQYF. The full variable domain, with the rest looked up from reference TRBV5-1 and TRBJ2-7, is KAGVTQTPRYLIKTRGQQVTLSCSPISGHRSVSWYQQTPGQGLQFLFEYFSETQRNKGNFPGRFSGRQFSNSRSEMNVSTLELGDSALYLCASSFVASTYEQYFGPGTRLTVT.

This CDR3 is CAISEGIADTYEQYF. The CDR3 DNA follows: TGTGCCATCAGTGAGGGGATAGCGGACACCTACGAGCAGTACTTC. V is TRBV10-3 and J is TRBJ2-7; possible D gene TRBD2, 6 bases. Trimming took off 2 bases at V and 2 bases at J, with 13 bases between the two ends. The CDR3 consists of 15 residues. CDR1 ENHRY and CDR2 SYGVKD come from the germline V gene.

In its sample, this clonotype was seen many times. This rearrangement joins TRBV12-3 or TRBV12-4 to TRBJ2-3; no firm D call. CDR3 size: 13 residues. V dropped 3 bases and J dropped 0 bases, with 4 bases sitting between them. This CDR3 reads CASSFGSTDTQYF. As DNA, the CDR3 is TGTGCCAGCAGTTTTGGTAGCACAGATACGCAGTATTTT.

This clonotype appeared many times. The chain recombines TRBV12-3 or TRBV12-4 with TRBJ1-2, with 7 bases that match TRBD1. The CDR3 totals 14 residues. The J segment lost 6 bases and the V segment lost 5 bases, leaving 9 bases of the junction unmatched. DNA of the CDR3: TGTGCCAGCAGTCCCCGGGGAGGGGGCGATGGCTACACCTTC. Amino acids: CASSPRGGGDGYTF.

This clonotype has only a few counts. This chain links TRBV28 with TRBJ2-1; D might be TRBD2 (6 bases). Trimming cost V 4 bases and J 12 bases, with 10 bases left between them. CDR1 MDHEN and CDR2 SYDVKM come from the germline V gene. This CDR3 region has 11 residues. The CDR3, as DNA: TGTGCCAGCAGTTCGGAGGGCGGGCAGTTCTTC. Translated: CASSSEGGQFF.

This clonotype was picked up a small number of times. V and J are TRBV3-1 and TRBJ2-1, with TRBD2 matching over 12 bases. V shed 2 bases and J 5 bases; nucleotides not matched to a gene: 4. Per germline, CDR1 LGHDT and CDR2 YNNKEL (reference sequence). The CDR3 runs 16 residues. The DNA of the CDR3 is TGTGCCAGCAGCCAAAGACTAGCGGGAGTGGACAATGAGCAGTTCTTC. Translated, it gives CASSQRLAGVDNEQFF.

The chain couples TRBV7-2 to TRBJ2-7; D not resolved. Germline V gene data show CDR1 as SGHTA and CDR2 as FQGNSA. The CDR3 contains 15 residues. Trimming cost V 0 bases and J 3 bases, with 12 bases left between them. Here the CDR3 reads CASSLAPQKVYEQYF. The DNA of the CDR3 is TGTGCCAGCAGCTTAGCGCCACAGAAGGTCTACGAGCAGTACTTC.

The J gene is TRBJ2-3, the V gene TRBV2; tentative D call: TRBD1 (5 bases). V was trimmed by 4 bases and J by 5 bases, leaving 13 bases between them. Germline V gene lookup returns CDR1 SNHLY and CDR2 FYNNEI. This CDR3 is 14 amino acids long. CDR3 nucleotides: TGTGCCAGCAGTGTAGGGGATGTCGTAGATACGCAGTATTTT. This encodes CASSVGDVVDTQYF.

CDR3 in amino acids: CASSLEQGRRNEQFF. In nucleotides, the CDR3 is TGCGCCAGCAGCTTGGAACAGGGAAGGAGGAATGAGCAGTTCTTC. This chain uses TRBV5-1 with TRBJ2-1; D might be TRBD1 (6 bases). Trimming shortened V by 0 bases and J by 7 bases, and 14 bases separated the two germline ends. The CDR3 is made up of 15 amino acids. The germline gives CDR1 SGHRS, CDR2 YFSETQ.

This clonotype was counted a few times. Here the CDR3 DNA reads TGTGCCAGCACCGACAGAAATCAGCCCCAGCATTTT. It encodes CASTDRNQPQHF. The chain has TRBV6-1 and TRBJ1-5; TRBD1 might be the D (5 bases). The CDR3 length is 12 residues. V lost 7 bases to trimming and J lost 4 bases, with 8 bases between them. Germline assignment: CDR1 MNHNS and CDR2 SASEGT.

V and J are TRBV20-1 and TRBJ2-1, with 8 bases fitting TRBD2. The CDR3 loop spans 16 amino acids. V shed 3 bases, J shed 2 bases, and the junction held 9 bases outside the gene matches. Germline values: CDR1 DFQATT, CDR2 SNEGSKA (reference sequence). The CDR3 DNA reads TGCAGTGCTAGGATAAAAGGACTAGCCGCCTACAATGAGCAGTTCTTC. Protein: CSARIKGLAAYNEQFF.

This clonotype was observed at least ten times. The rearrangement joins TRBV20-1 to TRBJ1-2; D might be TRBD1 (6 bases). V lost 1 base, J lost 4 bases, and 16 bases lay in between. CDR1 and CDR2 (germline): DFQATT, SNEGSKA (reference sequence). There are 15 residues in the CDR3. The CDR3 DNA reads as TGCAGTGCTAGAGGCGGACAGCCTCTGGGCTATGGCTACACCTTC. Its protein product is CSARGGQPLGYGYTF.